This T cell receptor beta chain was sequenced for a study of blood T cell repertoires in COVID-19 (dated by TCRdb to 2020 to 2021). For the wider study: Collaborator samples came from the United States, Italy and Spain and covered acute and convalescent phases of COVID-19. The prospective study material was composed of cDNA or gDNA derived from T cells, B-cell-depleted T cells, or PBMCs. The dataset comprised deeply sampled blood TCRbeta repertoires from subjects exposed to, actively infected with, or recovered from COVID-19. A freely available public database, intended as a resource for researchers studying the immune response to SARS-CoV-2, is where the repertoires were released. The samples were drawn from the first 160 participants of the ongoing ImmuneRACE study and from 950 to 1,500 subjects provided by 6 global collaborators. Nearly every sample came with metadata listing a de-identified subject ID, COVID-19 status, age in years and sex. Where available, HLA class I and class II types were taken from metadata supplied by the sample provider and were not determined by assay-based typing.

Enrolling through a virtual design, the prospective study's participants ranged in age from roughly 18 to 89 years and lived across 24 United States geographic areas. Cohort assignment in the prospective study relied on participant-reported clinical history from a screening survey and a study questionnaire. For ImmuneRACE Cohort 3, a participant was defined as recovered based on two consecutive negative NP/OP PCR tests, clearance by a healthcare professional, or resolution of symptoms. Each participant in the prospective study had whole blood, serum and a nasopharyngeal or oropharyngeal swab collected by mobile phlebotomists. Prospective study participants could optionally give additional blood draws and questionnaires over a 2-month period. Blood samples from the prospective study were shipped frozen or at room temperature prior to DNA extraction. The CDR3 runs 18 residues from the cysteine to the phenylalanine. Only CDR3 DNA is held: 54 bases, read in frame from base 1.

The paper's findings and limits, for the study overall: Clinical and demographic metadata were provided uncurated, with the amount varying by source and participant.

Remarks on this clone: It lacks a known antigen. No per-base quality is available; no much larger clone lies one base away.

TCRbeta CDR3 regions were amplified from genomic DNA by means of the immunoSEQ Assay, a bias-controlled multiplex PCR. The authors processed their data as follows. Within the assay, amplification of reference gene primers was used to estimate how many nucleated cells each sample contained. To quantify the absolute abundance of each unique TCRbeta CDR3 rearrangement, sequence reads were collapsed and filtered. For each sample, productive Simpson clonality was calculated as the square root of Simpson's diversity index across productive rearrangements. As stored in TCRdb, this immuneACCESS dataset retains in-frame rearrangements with V and J assigned. A fraction of the clones does not appear; measured against another copy, unresolved V genes explain less than half of the discrepancy, and the remainder lacks a known reason. V and J calls and clone size are given by that table; D and trimming were obtained from the DNA. A total of roughly 500,000 clones appear in this sample, around 87% of them only once. Of the sample, over 1.5% is held by the ten largest clones.

This TCR derives from a woman aged 40 to 50 who had recovered from COVID-19. Source material: PBMCs or T cells enriched from blood (not recorded which). The sequence is built from TRBV21-1 and TRBJ2-1; the DNA was not compared with TRBD2, the D call given in the table. TRBV21-1 is labeled a pseudogene. The CDR3 protein sequence reads: CASIETTRPREREWEQFF. The DNA sequence is given as TGTGCCAGCATCGAGACGACTAGACCGCGAGAGAGGGAATGGGAGCAGTTCTTC.